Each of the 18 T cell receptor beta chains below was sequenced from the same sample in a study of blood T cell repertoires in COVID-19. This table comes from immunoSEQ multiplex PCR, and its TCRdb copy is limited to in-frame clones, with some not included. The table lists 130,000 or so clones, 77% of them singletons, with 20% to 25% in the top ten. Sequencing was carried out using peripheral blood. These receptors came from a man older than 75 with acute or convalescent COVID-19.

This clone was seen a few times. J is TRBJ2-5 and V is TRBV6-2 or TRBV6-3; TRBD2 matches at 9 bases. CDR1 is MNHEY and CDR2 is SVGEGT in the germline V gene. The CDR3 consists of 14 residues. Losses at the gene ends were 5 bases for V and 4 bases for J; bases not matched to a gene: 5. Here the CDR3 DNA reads TGTGCCAGCAGTAGCGGGGGGAGAGGAGAGACCCAGTACTTC. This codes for CASSSGGRGETQYF.

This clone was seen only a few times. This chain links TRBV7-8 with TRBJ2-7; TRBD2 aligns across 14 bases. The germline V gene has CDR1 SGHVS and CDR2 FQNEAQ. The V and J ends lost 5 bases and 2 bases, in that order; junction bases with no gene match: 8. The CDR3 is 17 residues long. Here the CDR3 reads CASSKTSGGAQTYEQYF. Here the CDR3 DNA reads TGTGCCAGCAGCAAGACTAGCGGGGGGGCTCAGACCTACGAGCAGTACTTC.

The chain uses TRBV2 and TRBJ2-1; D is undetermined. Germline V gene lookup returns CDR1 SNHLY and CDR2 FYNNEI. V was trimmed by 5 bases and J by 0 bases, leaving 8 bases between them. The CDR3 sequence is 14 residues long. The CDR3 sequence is CASSTIGSYNEQFF. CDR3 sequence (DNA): TGTGCCAGCAGTACTATAGGCTCCTACAATGAGCAGTTCTTC.

The CDR3 loop is CASSFPGTRAQETQYF. Here the CDR3 DNA reads TGTGCCAGCAGCTTTCCCGGGACTAGGGCCCAAGAGACCCAGTACTTC. The rearrangement links TRBV5-4 to TRBJ2-5; TRBD2 matches at 8 bases. Germline CDR1 and CDR2: SGHNT and YYREEE (reference sequence). CDR3 length: 16 amino acids. V was pared by 2 bases and J by 1 base, with 7 bases of the junction left unmatched.

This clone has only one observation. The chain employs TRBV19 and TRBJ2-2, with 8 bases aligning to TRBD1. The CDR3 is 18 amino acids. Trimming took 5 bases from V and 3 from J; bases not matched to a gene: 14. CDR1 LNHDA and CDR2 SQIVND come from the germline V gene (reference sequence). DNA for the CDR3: TGTGCCAGTAGTCCCTTCTTAGCTCTGGACAGGGACACCGGGGAGCTGTTTTTT. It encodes CASSPFLALDRDTGELFF.

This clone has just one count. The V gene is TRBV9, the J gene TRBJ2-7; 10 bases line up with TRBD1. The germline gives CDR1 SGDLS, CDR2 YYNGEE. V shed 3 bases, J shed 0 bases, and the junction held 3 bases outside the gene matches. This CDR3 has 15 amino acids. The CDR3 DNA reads TGTGCCAGCAGCGCCCGGGACAGGGGCTCCTACGAGCAGTACTTC. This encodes CASSARDRGSYEQYF. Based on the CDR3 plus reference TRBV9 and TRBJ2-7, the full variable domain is DSGVTQTPKHLITATGQRVTLRCSPRSGDLSVYWYQQSLDQGLQFLIQYYNGEERAKGNILERFSAQQFPDLHSELNLSSLELGDSALYFCASSARDRGSYEQYFGPGTRLTVT.

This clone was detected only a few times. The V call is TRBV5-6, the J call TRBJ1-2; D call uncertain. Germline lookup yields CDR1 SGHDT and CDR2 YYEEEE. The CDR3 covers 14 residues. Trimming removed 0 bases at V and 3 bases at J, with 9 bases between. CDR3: CASSLATVDYGYTF. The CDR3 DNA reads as TGTGCCAGCAGCTTGGCAACGGTAGACTATGGCTACACCTTC.

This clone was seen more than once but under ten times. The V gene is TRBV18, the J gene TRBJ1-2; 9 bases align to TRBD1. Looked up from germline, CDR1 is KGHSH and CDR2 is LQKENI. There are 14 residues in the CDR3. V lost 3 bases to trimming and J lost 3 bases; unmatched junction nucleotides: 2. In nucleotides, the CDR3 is TGTGCCAGCTCACCGGACAGGGGAGACTATGGCTACACCTTC. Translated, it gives CASSPDRGDYGYTF.

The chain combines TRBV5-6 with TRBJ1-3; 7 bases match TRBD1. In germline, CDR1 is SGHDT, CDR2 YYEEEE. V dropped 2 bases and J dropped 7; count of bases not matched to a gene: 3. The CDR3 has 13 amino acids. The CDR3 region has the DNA TGTGCCAGCAGCTTCGACAGGGTTAACACCATATATTTT. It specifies CASSFDRVNTIYF.

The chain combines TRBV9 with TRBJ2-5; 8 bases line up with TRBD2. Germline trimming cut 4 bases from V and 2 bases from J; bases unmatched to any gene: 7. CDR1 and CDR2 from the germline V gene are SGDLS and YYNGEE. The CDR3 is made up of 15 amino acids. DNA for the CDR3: TGTGCCAGCAGCCCCGGGGGGGGTGGGCAAGAGACCCAGTACTTC. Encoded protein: CASSPGGGGQETQYF.

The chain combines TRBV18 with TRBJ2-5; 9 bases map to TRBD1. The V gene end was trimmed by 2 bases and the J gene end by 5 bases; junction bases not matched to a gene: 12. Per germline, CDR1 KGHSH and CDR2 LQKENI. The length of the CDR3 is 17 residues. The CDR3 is CASSPSIPGQGGETQYF. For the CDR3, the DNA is TGTGCCAGCTCACCATCGATCCCGGGACAGGGAGGGGAGACCCAGTACTTC.

The CDR3 DNA sequence: TGTGCCACCAGCAGGGACAGGAGCACTAGCACAGATACGCAGTATTTT. Protein: CATSRDRSTSTDTQYF. V and J are TRBV15 and TRBJ2-3; 7 bases match TRBD1. Germline CDR1 is LNHNV and CDR2 is YYDKDF (reference sequence). V trimming: 3 bases; J trimming: 0 bases; junction bases outside the gene matches: 6. The CDR3 has 16 residues.

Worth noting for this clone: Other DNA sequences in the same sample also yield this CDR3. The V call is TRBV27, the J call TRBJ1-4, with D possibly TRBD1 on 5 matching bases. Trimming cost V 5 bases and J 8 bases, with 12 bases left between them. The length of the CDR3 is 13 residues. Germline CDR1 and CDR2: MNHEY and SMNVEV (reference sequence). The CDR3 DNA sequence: TGTGCCAGCAGTCCCTGGGGGAGGGAAAAACTGTTTTTT. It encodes CASSPWGREKLFF.

DNA for the CDR3: TGTGCCAGCAGCCCACAGGGGGCGGGTTCACCCCTCCACTTT. It is translated as CASSPQGAGSPLHF. The chain has TRBV7-2 and TRBJ1-6; 9 bases agree with TRBD1. The CDR3 has 14 amino acids. From germline, CDR1 is SGHTA and CDR2 FQGNSA. The V segment lost 5 bases and the J segment 9 bases; nucleotides outside the gene matches: 5.

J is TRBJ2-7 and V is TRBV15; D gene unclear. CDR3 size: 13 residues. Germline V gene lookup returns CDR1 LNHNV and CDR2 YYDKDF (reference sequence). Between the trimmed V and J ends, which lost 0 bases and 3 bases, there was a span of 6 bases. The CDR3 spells CATSRDFGYEQYF. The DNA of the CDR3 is TGTGCCACCAGCAGAGATTTCGGCTACGAGCAGTACTTC.

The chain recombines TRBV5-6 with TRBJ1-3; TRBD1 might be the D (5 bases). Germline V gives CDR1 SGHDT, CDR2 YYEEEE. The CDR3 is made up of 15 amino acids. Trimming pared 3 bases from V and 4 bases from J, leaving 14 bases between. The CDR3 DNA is TGTGCCAGCAGCTCTCTAGGGGTATCAGGAAACACCATATATTTT. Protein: CASSSLGVSGNTIYF.

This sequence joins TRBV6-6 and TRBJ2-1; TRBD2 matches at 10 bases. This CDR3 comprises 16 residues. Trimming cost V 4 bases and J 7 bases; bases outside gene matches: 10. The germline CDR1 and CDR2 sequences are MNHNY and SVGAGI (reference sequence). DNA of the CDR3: TGTGCCAGCAGTTTAGCGGGGGGCTCCGGGAGGAATGAGCAGTTCTTC. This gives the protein CASSLAGGSGRNEQFF.

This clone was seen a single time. The CDR3 sequence: CASSEGWSNGNQPQHF. In nucleotides, the CDR3 is TGTGCCAGCAGTGAGGGCTGGTCTAACGGAAATCAGCCCCAGCATTTT. The chain carries TRBV6-1 and TRBJ1-5; no firm D call. CDR3 length: 16 amino acids. CDR1 and CDR2 (germline): MNHNS, SASEGT. V was trimmed by 3 bases and J by 4 bases, leaving 16 bases between them.